This T cell receptor beta chain was profiled in a study of shared clonotypes between healthy human individuals. Study details: Each donor's CD8 memory used one plate, CD8 naive two, each CD4 subset three.

V lost 4 bases and J lost 8, with 7 bases in between. Germline V CDR1 and CDR2: MNHEY, SMNVEV (reference sequence). The CDR3 loop spans 11 amino acids. The naive CD8 subset, CD45RO-negative cells positively selected for CCR7, excluded terminally differentiated effector memory CD45RA+ cells. Only Caucasian adults living in Nashville, Tennessee served as donors. Samples underwent the assay at deep level. In the authors' methods: As immunoSEQ supplied junction-only sequences (without quality scores), filtering differed. The data were produced by immunoSEQ multiplex PCR, yet TCRdb's version contains in-frame clones alone and is incomplete. V, J and clone size derive from that table, while D and trimming were established from the DNA sequence. The table shows 560,000 or so clones, with approximately 96% occurring only once.

The source is a woman aged 30 to 39 in good health. The specimen sequenced was naive CD8+ T cells sorted from blood. The chain recombines TRBV27 with TRBJ2-3; no definite D call. The CDR3 nucleotides are TGTGCCAGCAGTTCCCAGAGTACGCAGTATTTT. It translates to CASSSQSTQYF.